This T cell receptor beta chain was recorded in a study of brain T cells in children with intractable seizures (dated by TCRdb to the early 2020s). Regarding the study in general: Resected brain tissue from over 50 pediatric epilepsy surgery cases was initially screened for immune gene transcripts with a NanoString immunology panel. Of the roughly twelve selected surgery cases, pre-surgery blood was also sequenced for eight, so four had brain tissue only.

The time point label here, explained by the study, means: resected brain tissue, or blood drawn just prior to surgery. The surgery cases showing the highest brain T cell transcript signatures were chosen for TCR beta chain sequencing of brain tissue and, when available, of blood. Before surgery, the patients had been given at least one anti-epileptic drug. TCR-sequenced patients were children with drug-resistant epilepsy due to tuberous sclerosis complex, focal cortical dysplasia, Rasmussen encephalitis or hemimegalencephaly. The blood samples were collected right before the epilepsy surgery. The Monarch genomic DNA purification kit was used to extract bulk genomic DNA from unsorted brain tissue and whole blood. The junction carries 18 bases between V and J, which are trimmed by 7 bases and 3 bases respectively. The CDR3 runs 15 residues from the cysteine to the phenylalanine. CDR3 DNA only is kept here, 45 bases in frame from base 1. CDR1 and CDR2, looked up from the germline V gene, are WSHSY and SAAADI.

The immunoSEQ assay was applied to genomic DNA to generate the TCR beta chain sequences. The paper's data handling went like this. CDR3 sequences that did not begin with the conserved framework cysteine at position 104 were removed manually. To get clonality, the normalized Shannon's Diversity Index was subtracted from one, giving values from 0 (maximal diversity) to 1 (oligoclonal). To check whether a given CDR3 had different frequencies in two samples, for example brain versus blood, chi-squared comparison-of-proportions tests were used. Public clonotypes were found through immuneACCESS searches, while the VDJdb browser was used to judge similarity to known antiviral clonotypes. TCRdb's version of the immuneACCESS table is confined to in-frame rearrangements and falls short of the full clone set. An unresolved V gene accounts for under half of the shortfall where checked; the remainder is of unknown origin. V, J and clone size are taken as reported in that table, and D and trimming were inferred from the DNA itself. In this sample the table shows approximately 23,000 clones, around 94% of which occur a single time. The ten largest clones represent approximately 6.5% of the sample.

Results the study describes overall, beyond this receptor: Because sequencing depth differed between pre- and post-surgery blood, the absence of clones from the pre-surgery sample may reflect undersampling. Viral specificity was inferred only from CDR3 sequence similarity, and patients' HCMV serostatus was unknown.

A word on this clone: The specificity of this receptor is unknown. No base qualities exist here, and no much larger clone lies one base off it.

The specimen was peripheral blood, collected at surgery. This chain is built from TRBV10-2 and TRBJ1-1, with TRBD1 as a weak D call on 6 bases. The TCR was taken from a boy aged 5-17 years with focal cortical dysplasia and intractable seizures. CDR3 region: CASINIGEGDTEAFF. The DNA reads TGCGCCAGCATCAATATAGGGGAGGGGGACACTGAAGCTTTCTTT.